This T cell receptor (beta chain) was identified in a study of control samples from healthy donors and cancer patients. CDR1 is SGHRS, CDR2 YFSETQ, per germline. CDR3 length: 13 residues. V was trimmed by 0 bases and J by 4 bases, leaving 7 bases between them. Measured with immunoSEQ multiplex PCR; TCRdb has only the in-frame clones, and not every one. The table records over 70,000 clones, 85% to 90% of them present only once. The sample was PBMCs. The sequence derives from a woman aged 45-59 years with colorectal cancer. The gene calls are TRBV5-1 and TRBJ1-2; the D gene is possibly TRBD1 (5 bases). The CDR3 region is CASSLDGGYGYTF. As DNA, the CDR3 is TGCGCCAGCAGCTTGGATGGGGGCTATGGCTACACCTTC.